One and the same sample provided the 9 T cell receptor beta chains below, sequenced in a study of cytomegalovirus exposure and HLA in healthy donors. The study ran its PCR with 60 Vbeta and 13 Jbeta primers. Produced via immunoSEQ multiplex PCR; TCRdb's table is partial and in-frame only. In the table there are 82,000 or so clones, approximately 74% of which are singletons. Sequenced material: PBMCs. Receptors were obtained from a woman aged 45-59 years in good health and CMV-seropositive.

This sequence joins TRBV19 and TRBJ2-7, with 7 bases fitting TRBD2. After removal of 4 bases from V and 5 bases from J, the junction contained 11 bases not matched to a gene. The CDR3 consists of 15 residues. Looked up from germline, CDR1 is LNHDA and CDR2 is SQIVND (reference sequence). CDR3 nucleotide sequence: TGTGCCAGTAGTAGCCAGCGCGGGAGCTTAAACGAGCAGTACTTC. Encoded protein: CASSSQRGSLNEQYF.

This rearrangement joins TRBV25-1 to TRBJ2-2; no firm D call. CDR1 and CDR2 from the germline V gene are MGHDK and SYGVNS. The CDR3 is made up of 11 amino acids. V lost 4 bases to trimming and J lost 7 bases, with 4 bases between them. The CDR3 spells CASSVFGELFF. In DNA, the CDR3 is TGTGCCAGCAGTGTCTTCGGGGAGCTGTTTTTT.

V and J are TRBV30 and TRBJ2-1, with 10 bases identical to TRBD2. Germline CDR1 GTSNPN, CDR2 SVGIG (reference sequence). The CDR3 has 16 amino acids. Trimming took 1 base from V and 0 from J; bases not matched to a gene: 3. The CDR3 region has the DNA TGTGCCTGGAGTGAGCCTAGCGGGAGCTCCTACAATGAGCAGTTCTTC. Residues: CAWSEPSGSSYNEQFF. Full variable domain (rest looked up from reference TRBV30 and TRBJ2-1): SQTIHQWPATLVQPVGSPLSLECTVEGTSNPNLYWYRQAAGRGLQLLFYSVGIGQISSEVPQNLSASRPQDRQFILSSKKLLLSDSGFYLCAWSEPSGSSYNEQFFGPGTRLTVL.

The rearrangement links TRBV18 to TRBJ1-1; tentative D call: TRBD1 (6 bases). Trimming left V 6 bases short and J 1 base short, with 12 bases between. Looked up from germline, CDR1 is KGHSH and CDR2 is LQKENI. CDR3 length: 14 residues. The CDR3 loop is CASSPGTPNTEAFF. In DNA form, the CDR3 reads TGTGCCAGCTCGCCCGGGACACCGAACACTGAAGCTTTCTTT. Using reference TRBV18 and TRBJ1-1 for the parts outside the CDR3, the full variable domain is NAGVMQNPRHLVRRRGQEARLRCSPMKGHSHVYWYRQLPEEGLKFMVYLQKENIIDESGMPKERFSAEFPKEGPSILRIQQVVRGDSAAYFCASSPGTPNTEAFFGQGTRLTVV.

V usage is TRBV28 and J usage is TRBJ2-1; TRBD2 agrees at 14 bases. V was pared by 5 bases and J by 7 bases, with 7 bases of the junction left unmatched. Germline assignment: CDR1 MDHEN and CDR2 SYDVKM. There are 16 residues in the CDR3. CDR3: CASSLARTSGRNEQFF. The CDR3 DNA sequence: TGTGCCAGCAGTCTGGCGCGGACTAGCGGGAGGAATGAGCAGTTCTTC.

This clone was recorded once. The V and J genes are TRBV20-1 and TRBJ1-2, with D maybe TRBD1 (5 bases). The CDR3 contains 10 residues. V was pared by 5 bases and J by 8 bases, with 9 bases between. Germline V lookup: CDR1 DFQATT, CDR2 SNEGSKA (reference sequence). As DNA, the CDR3 is TGCAGTGCTGGCGGGGGGGGCTACACCTTC. Translated: CSAGGGGYTF.

This clone occurred once. The chain has TRBV2 and TRBJ2-3; the match to TRBD2 covers 7 bases. The CDR3 sequence is 12 residues long. CDR1 is SNHLY and CDR2 is FYNNEI in the germline V gene. With 10 bases clipped from V and 6 bases from J, the junction kept 7 bases outside the gene matches. CDR3 residues: CATRDGGDTQYF. The CDR3 DNA reads TGTGCCACGCGGGACGGGGGGGATACGCAGTATTTT. The entire variable domain, with the rest obtained from reference TRBV2 and TRBJ2-3, is as follows: EPEVTQTPSHQVTQMGQEVILRCVPISNHLYFYWYRQILGQKVEFLVSFYNNEISEKSEIFDDQFSVERPDGSNFTLKIRSTKLEDSAMYFCATRDGGDTQYFGPGTRLTVL.

V gene TRBV6-1 combines with J gene TRBJ1-1, with D possibly TRBD1 on 6 matching bases. The germline gives CDR1 MNHNS, CDR2 SASEGT. The CDR3 is made up of 16 amino acids. Trimming took off 2 bases at V and 4 bases at J, with 17 bases between the two ends. The CDR3 sequence: CASSERGGASSTEAFF. In nucleotides, the CDR3 is TGTGCCAGCAGTGAAAGAGGGGGGGCGTCTAGCACTGAAGCTTTCTTT.

The gene calls are TRBV10-3 and TRBJ2-1; 9 bases align to TRBD2. This CDR3 spans 16 amino acids. CDR1 and CDR2 from the germline V gene are ENHRY and SYGVKD. V was pared by 4 bases and J by 3 bases, with 7 bases of the junction left unmatched. The CDR3 DNA sequence: TGTGCCATCAGTGGATACGGTAGCGGGAGCTACAATGAGCAGTTCTTC. Its protein product is CAISGYGSGSYNEQFF.